The entry that follows covers one T cell receptor beta chain sequence. This may come from a read error, since a much larger clone is one base off. The CDR3 is 15 amino acids. V lost 4 bases to trimming and J lost 2 bases; unmatched junction nucleotides: 8. The V gene's germline CDR1 is SGHTA and CDR2 FQGNSA. This sample stems from a study of glioma-infiltrating T cells. The iRepertoire nested amplicon-rescue multiplex PCR amplified TCR alpha and beta CDR3s from RNA. MiXCR, run by TCRdb on the multiplex PCR reads, gives a single entry per CDR3 protein. The sample includes roughly 120,000 distinct CDR3 sequences, less than 30% of them seen just once.

The clonotype was recovered from a human donor with low-grade glioma or glioblastoma, undergoing nonglioma brain surgery, or in good health (not recorded which). Sequenced material: glioma tissue, nonneoplastic brain tissue, or PBMCs (not recorded which). The chain uses TRBV7-2 and TRBJ2-7; 7 bases map to TRBD1. CDR3 protein: CASSWDRDSPYEQYF. The CDR3 bases are TGTGCCAGCAGCTGGGACCGGGACAGCCCCTACGAGCAGTACTTC.